This TCR beta chain was observed in a study of tumor-infiltrating lymphocytes in primary liver carcinoma. As regards this clonotype: The junction differs from germline at one of its ends, possibly a read error.

RNA and DNA were co-extracted from around 20-30 mg of unsorted bulk tissue. Germline V CDR1 and CDR2: ENHRY, SYGVKD. The CDR3 length is 15 residues. The researchers produced TCR beta cDNA from 450 to 600 ng total RNA with a constant-region primer. TCR beta libraries came from three nested multiplex PCR rounds using slightly modified ARM-PCR. For 10 cycles apiece, the opening two PCR rounds ran with TRBV1-TRBV30 forward primers and a C-beta reverse primer. TCRdb ran MiXCR on the multiplex PCR reads and lists one entry per CDR3 protein. The table lists around 78,000 distinct CDR3 sequences, 70% to 75% of them singletons.

The chain has TRBV10-3 and TRBJ2-7, with D possibly TRBD1 on 6 matching bases. This clonotype was sampled from a woman between 55 and 75 years old with primary liver carcinoma and hepatitis B virus infection. Sequencing was performed on liver tumor tissue from sampling region 4. Subset in this sample: tumor region T4, right-lateral pole. The CDR3 DNA reads TGTGCCATCAATGAAATTGCTGGGGGCCGCTACGAGCAGTATTTC. Translation gives CAINEIAGGRYEQYF.